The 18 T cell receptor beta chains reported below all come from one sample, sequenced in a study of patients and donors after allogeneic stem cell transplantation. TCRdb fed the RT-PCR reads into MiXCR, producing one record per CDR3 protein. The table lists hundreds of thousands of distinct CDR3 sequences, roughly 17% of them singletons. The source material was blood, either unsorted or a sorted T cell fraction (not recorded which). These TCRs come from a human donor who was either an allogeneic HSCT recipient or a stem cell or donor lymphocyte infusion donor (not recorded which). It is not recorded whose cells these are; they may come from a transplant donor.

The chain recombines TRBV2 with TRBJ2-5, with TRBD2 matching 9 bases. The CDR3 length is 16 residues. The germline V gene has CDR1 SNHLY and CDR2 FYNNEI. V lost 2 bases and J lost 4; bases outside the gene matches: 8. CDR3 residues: CASSEIFLLAGETQYF. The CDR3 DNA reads TGTGCCAGCAGTGAAATTTTTTTACTAGCGGGAGAGACCCAGTACTTC.

CDR3 loop: CASSLAVRGSGELFF. CDR3 DNA sequence: TGCGCCAGCAGCTTGGCTGTCAGGGGCAGTGGGGAGCTGTTTTTT. V and J are TRBV5-1 and TRBJ2-2, with D possibly being TRBD1 (6 bases). The V gene's germline CDR1 is SGHRS and CDR2 YFSETQ. The CDR3 has 15 amino acids. With 0 bases removed from V and 8 bases from J, the gap between germline ends came to 14 bases.

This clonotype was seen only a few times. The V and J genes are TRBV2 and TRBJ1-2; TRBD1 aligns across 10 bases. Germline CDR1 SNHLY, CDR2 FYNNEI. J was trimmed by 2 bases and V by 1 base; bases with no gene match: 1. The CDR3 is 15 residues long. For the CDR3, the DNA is TGTGCCAGCAGTGAAGGGACAGGGGGAAACTATGGCTACACCTTC. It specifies CASSEGTGGNYGYTF. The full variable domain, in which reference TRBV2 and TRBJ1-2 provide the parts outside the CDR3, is EPEVTQTPSHQVTQMGQEVILRCVPISNHLYFYWYRQILGQKVEFLVSFYNNEISEKSEIFDDQFSVERPDGSNFTLKIRSTKLEDSAMYFCASSEGTGGNYGYTFGSGTRLTVV.

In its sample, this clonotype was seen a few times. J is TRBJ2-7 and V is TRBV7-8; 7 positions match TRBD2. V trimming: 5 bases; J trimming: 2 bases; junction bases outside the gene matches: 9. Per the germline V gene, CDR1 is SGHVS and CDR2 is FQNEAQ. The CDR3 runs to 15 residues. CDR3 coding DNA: TGTGCCAGCAGCCCGCTAGCGGAGCTCGCCTACGAGCAGTACTTC. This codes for CASSPLAELAYEQYF.

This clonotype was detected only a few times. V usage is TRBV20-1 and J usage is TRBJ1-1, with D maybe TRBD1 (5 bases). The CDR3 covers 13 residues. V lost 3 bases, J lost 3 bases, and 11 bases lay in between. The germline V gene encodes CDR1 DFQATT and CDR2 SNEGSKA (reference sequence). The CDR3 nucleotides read TGCAGTGCTAGTAACAGGAAATACACTGAAGCTTTCTTT. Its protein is CSASNRKYTEAFF.

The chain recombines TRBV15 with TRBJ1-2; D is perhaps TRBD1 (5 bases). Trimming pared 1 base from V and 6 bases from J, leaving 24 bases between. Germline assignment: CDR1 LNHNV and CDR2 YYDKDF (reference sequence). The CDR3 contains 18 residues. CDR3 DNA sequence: TGTGCCACCAGCAGAGGCGGAGGGGCTCAAGACATGTCTAATGGCTACACCTTC. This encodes CATSRGGGAQDMSNGYTF. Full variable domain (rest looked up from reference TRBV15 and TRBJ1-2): DAMVIQNPRYQVTQFGKPVTLSCSQTLNHNVMYWYQQKSSQAPKLLFHYYDKDFNNEADTPDNFQSRRPNTSFCFLDIRSPGLGDTAMYLCATSRGGGAQDMSNGYTFGSGTRLTVV.

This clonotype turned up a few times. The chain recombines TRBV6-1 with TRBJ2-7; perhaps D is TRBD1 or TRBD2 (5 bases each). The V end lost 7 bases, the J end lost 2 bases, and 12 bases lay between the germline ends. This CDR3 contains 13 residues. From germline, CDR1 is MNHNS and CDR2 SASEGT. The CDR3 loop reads CASNFGAPYEQYF. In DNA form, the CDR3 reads TGTGCCAGCAACTTCGGGGCTCCCTACGAGCAGTACTTC.

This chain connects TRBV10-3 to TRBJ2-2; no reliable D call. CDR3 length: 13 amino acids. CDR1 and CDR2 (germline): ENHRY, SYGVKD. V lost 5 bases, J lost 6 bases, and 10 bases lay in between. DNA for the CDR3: TGTGCCATCAGTAACACAAGACCCGGGGAGCTGTTTTTT. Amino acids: CAISNTRPGELFF.

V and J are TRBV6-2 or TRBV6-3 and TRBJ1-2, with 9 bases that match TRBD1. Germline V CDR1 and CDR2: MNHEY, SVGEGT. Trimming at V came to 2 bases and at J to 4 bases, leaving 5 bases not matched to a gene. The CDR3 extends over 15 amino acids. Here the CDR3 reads CASSYTGGAGYGYTF. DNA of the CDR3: TGTGCCAGCAGTTACACAGGGGGCGCAGGCTATGGCTACACCTTC.

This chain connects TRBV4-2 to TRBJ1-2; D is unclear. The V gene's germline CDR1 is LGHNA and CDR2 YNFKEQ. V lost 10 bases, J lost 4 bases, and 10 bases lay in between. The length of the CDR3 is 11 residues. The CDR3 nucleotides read TGTGCCACGGAGGGAGTCTATGGCTACACCTTC. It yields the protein CATEGVYGYTF.

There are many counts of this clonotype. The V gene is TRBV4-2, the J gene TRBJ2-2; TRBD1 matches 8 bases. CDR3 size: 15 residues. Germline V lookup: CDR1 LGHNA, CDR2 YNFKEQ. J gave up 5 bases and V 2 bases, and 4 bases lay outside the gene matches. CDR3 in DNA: TGTGCCAGCAGCCAAAGGACAGGGCCTACCGGGGAGCTGTTTTTT. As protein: CASSQRTGPTGELFF.

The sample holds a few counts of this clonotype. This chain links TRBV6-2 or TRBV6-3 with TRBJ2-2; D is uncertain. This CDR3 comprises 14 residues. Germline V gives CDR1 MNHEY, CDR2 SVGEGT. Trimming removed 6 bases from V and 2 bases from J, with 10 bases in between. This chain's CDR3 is CASRGSGNTGELFF. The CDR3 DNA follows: TGTGCCAGCAGGGGGTCAGGCAACACCGGGGAGCTGTTTTTT.

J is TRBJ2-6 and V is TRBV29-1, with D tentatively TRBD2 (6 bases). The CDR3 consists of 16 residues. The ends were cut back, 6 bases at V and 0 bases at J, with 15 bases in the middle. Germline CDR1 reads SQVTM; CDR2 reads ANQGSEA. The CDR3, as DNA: TGCAGCGTCATTGTCCGGGGACTCTCTGGGGCCAACGTCCTGACTTTC. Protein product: CSVIVRGLSGANVLTF.

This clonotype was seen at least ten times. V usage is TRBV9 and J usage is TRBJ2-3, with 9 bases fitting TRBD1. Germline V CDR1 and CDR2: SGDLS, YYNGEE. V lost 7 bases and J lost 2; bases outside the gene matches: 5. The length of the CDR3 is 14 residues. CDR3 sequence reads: CASAGTGITDTQYF. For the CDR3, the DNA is TGTGCCAGCGCCGGGACAGGGATCACAGATACGCAGTATTTT.

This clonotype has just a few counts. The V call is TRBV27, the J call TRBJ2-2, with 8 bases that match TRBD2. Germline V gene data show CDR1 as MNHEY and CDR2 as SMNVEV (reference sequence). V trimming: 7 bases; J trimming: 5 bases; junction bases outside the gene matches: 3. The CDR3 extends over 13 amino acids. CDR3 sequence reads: CASNRLATGELFF. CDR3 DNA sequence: TGTGCCAGCAACCGACTAGCGACCGGGGAGCTGTTTTTT.

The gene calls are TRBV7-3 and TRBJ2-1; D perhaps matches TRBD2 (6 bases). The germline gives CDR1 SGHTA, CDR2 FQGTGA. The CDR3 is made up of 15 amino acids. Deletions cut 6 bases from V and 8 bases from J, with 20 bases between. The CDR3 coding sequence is TGTGCCAGCAGTTCCCAGGCGGGGAGGAAAGATGAGCAGTTCTTC. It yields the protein CASSSQAGRKDEQFF.

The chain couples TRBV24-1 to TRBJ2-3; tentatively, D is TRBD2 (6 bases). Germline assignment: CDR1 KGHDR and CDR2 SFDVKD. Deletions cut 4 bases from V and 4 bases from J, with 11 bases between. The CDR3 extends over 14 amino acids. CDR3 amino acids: CATSEAGRSDTQYF. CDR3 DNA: TGTGCCACCAGTGAGGCGGGACGGTCAGATACGCAGTATTTT.

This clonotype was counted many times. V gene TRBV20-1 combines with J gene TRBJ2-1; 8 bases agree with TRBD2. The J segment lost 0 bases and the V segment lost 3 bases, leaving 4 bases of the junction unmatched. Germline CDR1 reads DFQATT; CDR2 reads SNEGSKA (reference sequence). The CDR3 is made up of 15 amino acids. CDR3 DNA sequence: TGCAGTGCTAGGCCCCTAGCGGGCTCCTACAATGAGCAGTTCTTC. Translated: CSARPLAGSYNEQFF.